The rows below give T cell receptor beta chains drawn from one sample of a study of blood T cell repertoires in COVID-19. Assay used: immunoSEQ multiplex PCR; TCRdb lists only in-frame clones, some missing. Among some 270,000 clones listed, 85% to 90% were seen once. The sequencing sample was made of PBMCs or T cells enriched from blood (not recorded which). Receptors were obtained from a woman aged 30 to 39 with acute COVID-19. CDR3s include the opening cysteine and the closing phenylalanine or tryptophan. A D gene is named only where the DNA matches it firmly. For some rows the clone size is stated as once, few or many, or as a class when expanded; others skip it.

CDR3aa: CASRDPTGPNQPQHF
CDR3nt: TGTGCCAGCAGGGACCCTACAGGGCCCAATCAGCCCCAGCATTTT
d_gene: .
j_gene: TRBJ1-5
v_gene: TRBV6-5
abundance: .

CDR3aa: CASSPVRQSYNEQFF
CDR3nt: TGTGCCAGCTCACCCGTGAGACAGTCCTACAATGAGCAGTTCTTC
d_gene: .
j_gene: TRBJ2-1
v_gene: TRBV18
abundance: .

CDR3aa: CASSVDRGSDTQYF
CDR3nt: TGTGCCAGCAGCGTCGACAGGGGATCAGATACGCAGTATTTT
d_gene: TRBD1
j_gene: TRBJ2-3
v_gene: TRBV7-2
abundance: .

CDR3aa: CASSADVGASLYGYTF
CDR3nt: TGTGCCAGCAGCGCGGACGTGGGGGCCTCACTCTATGGCTACACCTTC
d_gene: .
j_gene: TRBJ1-2
v_gene: TRBV7-6
abundance: .

CDR3aa: CASSPQTGQGASNQPQHF
CDR3nt: TGTGCCAGCAGCCCTCAAACGGGACAGGGGGCTAGCAATCAGCCCCAGCATTTT
d_gene: TRBD1
j_gene: TRBJ1-5
v_gene: TRBV16
abundance: .

CDR3aa: CASSLLDRGTDTQYF
CDR3nt: TGCGCCAGCAGCTTGTTGGACAGGGGCACAGATACGCAGTATTTT
d_gene: TRBD1
j_gene: TRBJ2-3
v_gene: TRBV5-1
abundance: .

CDR3aa: CASSPAGTGGINQPQHF
CDR3nt: TGTGCCAGCTCACCGGCCGGGACAGGGGGCATCAATCAGCCCCAGCATTTT
d_gene: TRBD1
j_gene: TRBJ1-5
v_gene: TRBV18
abundance: .

CDR3aa: CASSLGLADTDTQYF
CDR3nt: TGTGCCAGCAGCTTAGGTCTAGCGGACACAGATACGCAGTATTTT
d_gene: TRBD2
j_gene: TRBJ2-3
v_gene: TRBV7-9
abundance: .

CDR3aa: CASRAGAETQYF
CDR3nt: TGTGCCAGCAGGGCGGGGGCGGAGACCCAGTACTTC
d_gene: .
j_gene: TRBJ2-5
v_gene: TRBV6-5
abundance: .

CDR3aa: CASSLDPGEGETQYF
CDR3nt: TGCGCCAGCAGCTTGGACCCCGGCGAGGGAGAGACCCAGTACTTC
d_gene: .
j_gene: TRBJ2-5
v_gene: TRBV5-1
abundance: .

CDR3aa: CASSPIAGGEINEQFF
CDR3nt: TGTGCCAGCAGTCCCATAGCGGGAGGGGAAATAAATGAGCAGTTCTTC
d_gene: TRBD2
j_gene: TRBJ2-1
v_gene: TRBV6-4
abundance: .

CDR3aa: CASSQGEEGYNEQFF
CDR3nt: TGTGCCAGCAGCCAAGGAGAGGAAGGCTACAATGAGCAGTTCTTC
d_gene: .
j_gene: TRBJ2-1
v_gene: TRBV3-1/TRBV3-2
abundance: .

CDR3aa: CAIPLPTVLNTEAFF
CDR3nt: TGTGCCATTCCACTCCCGACAGTTTTGAACACTGAAGCTTTCTTT
d_gene: .
j_gene: TRBJ1-1
v_gene: TRBV24-1
abundance: .

CDR3aa: CASSFLAEGPDTQYF
CDR3nt: TGTGCCAGCAGTTTCTTAGCGGAAGGACCGGATACGCAGTATTTT
d_gene: .
j_gene: TRBJ2-3
v_gene: TRBV27
abundance: once

CDR3aa: CASSQTSGSFYEQYF
CDR3nt: TGTGCCAGCAGCCAGACTAGCGGGAGTTTTTACGAGCAGTACTTC
d_gene: TRBD2
j_gene: TRBJ2-7
v_gene: TRBV3-1/TRBV3-2
abundance: .

CDR3aa: CASSRPLAGDIHINSSTDTQYF
CDR3nt: TGTGCCAGCAGTCGTCCCCTAGCGGGAGACATACATATTAATTCTAGCACAGATACGCAGTATTTT
d_gene: TRBD2
j_gene: TRBJ2-3
v_gene: TRBV11-2
abundance: .